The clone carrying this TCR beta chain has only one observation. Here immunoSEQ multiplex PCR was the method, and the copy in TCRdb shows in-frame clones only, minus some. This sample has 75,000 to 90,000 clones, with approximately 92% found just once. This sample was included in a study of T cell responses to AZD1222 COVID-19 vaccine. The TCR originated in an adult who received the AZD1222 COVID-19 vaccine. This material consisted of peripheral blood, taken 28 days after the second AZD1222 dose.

The CDR3 sequence: CSVDGTSGRAWGEQFF. The CDR3 DNA sequence: TGCAGCGTTGATGGGACTAGCGGGAGGGCCTGGGGTGAGCAGTTCTTC. This chain connects TRBV29-1 to TRBJ2-1; 16 nucleotides agree with TRBD2. The CDR3 extends over 16 amino acids. Germline-derived CDR1 and CDR2 are SQVTM and ANQGSEA. V gave up 3 bases and J gave up 9 bases; unmatched junction bases: 8.